The rows below give T cell receptor beta chains drawn from one sample of a study of glioma-infiltrating T cells. TCRdb analysed the multiplex PCR reads with MiXCR anew, one entry per CDR3 protein. The profile shows around 350,000 distinct CDR3 sequences, less than 50% of them singletons. The source material was glioma tissue, nonneoplastic brain tissue, or PBMCs (not recorded which). The receptors derive from a human donor with low-grade glioma or glioblastoma, undergoing nonglioma brain surgery, or in good health (not recorded which). Both conserved end residues are part of each CDR3. A D gene is named only where the DNA matches it firmly. Rows may omit the clone size; those that give it use once, few, many or a size class.

>TRBV27|.|TRBJ2-7|few
CASSLVGFAARNEQYF
TGTGCCAGCAGTTTAGTGGGGTTCGCCGCCCGGAACGAGCAGTACTTC
>TRBV20-1|.|TRBJ2-1|many
CSARDLTSNNEQFF
TGCAGTGCTAGAGATTTGACCTCTAACAATGAGCAGTTCTTC
>TRBV10-2|TRBD1|TRBJ2-7|.
CASSQRDRFSYEQYF
TGTGCCAGCAGTCAACGGGACAGGTTCTCCTACGAGCAGTACTTC
>TRBV14|.|TRBJ1-5|once
CASSRRSNQPQHF
TGTGCCAGCAGCCGACGTAGCAATCAGCCCCAGCATTTT
>TRBV4-1|TRBD2|TRBJ2-1|.
CASSQAGTSDVNEQFF
TGCGCCAGCAGCCAAGCAGGGACTAGCGATGTGAATGAGCAGTTCTTC
>TRBV7-2|.|TRBJ2-5|few
CASSPDSRPQETQYF
TGTGCCAGCAGCCCGGACAGCAGACCCCAAGAGACCCAGTACTTC
>TRBV6-1|TRBD1|TRBJ2-1|many
CASRTGEFNEQFF
TGTGCCAGTCGGACAGGGGAGTTCAATGAGCAGTTCTTC
>TRBV15|TRBD1|TRBJ2-7|.
CATSRDRTGANSYERYF
TGTGCCACCAGCAGAGATCGGACAGGGGCAAACTCCTACGAGCGGTACTTC
>TRBV16|.|TRBJ2-1|.
CASSAQNGAGNEQFF
TGTGCCAGCAGCGCTCAGAATGGGGCGGGGAATGAGCAGTTCTTC
>TRBV7-2|.|TRBJ2-1|few
CASSPRGTSYNEQFF
TGTGCCAGCAGCCCCAGGGGTACCTCCTACAATGAGCAGTTCTTC
>TRBV4-1|.|TRBJ2-1|.
CASSLPQGVNEQFF
TGCGCCAGCAGCCTTCCACAGGGTGTCAATGAGCAGTTCTTC
>TRBV27|.|TRBJ1-6|many
CASRKTLDNSPLHF
TGTGCCAGCAGGAAGACACTAGATAATTCACCCCTCCACTTT
>TRBV27|.|TRBJ1-5|many
CASSLSITGNQPQHF
TGTGCCAGCAGTTTATCGATAACTGGGAATCAGCCCCAGCATTTT
>TRBV7-2|.|TRBJ1-6|.
CASSLVGLGAVGSPVHF
.
>TRBV4-3|.|TRBJ2-3|few
CASSPGDTGGTDTQYF
TGCGCCAGCAGCCCCGGGGATACGGGGGGCACAGATACGCAGTATTTT
>TRBV7-8|.|TRBJ1-5|few
CASSSYGGGHQPQHF
TGTGCCAGCAGCTCCTACGGGGGAGGTCACCAGCCCCAGCATTTT
>TRBV4-1|.|TRBJ1-4|.
CASSQVGRGRANEKLFF
TGCGCCAGCAGCCAAGTAGGAAGGGGACGAGCTAATGAAAAACTGTTTTTT
>TRBV29-1|.|TRBJ1-4|.
CSVPLPGEKLFF
TGCAGCGTTCCGCTCCCGGGGGAAAAACTGTTTTTT
>TRBV27|TRBD2|TRBJ2-7|.
CASSTGTSGRASYEQYF
TGTGCCAGCTCGACCGGGACTAGCGGGAGGGCCTCCTACGAGCAGTACTTC
>TRBV20-1|.|TRBJ2-7|many
CSARQIHYEQYF
TGCAGTGCAAGACAGATTCACTACGAGCAGTACTTC
>TRBV20-1|.|TRBJ1-2|few
CSARDAGRDYGYTF
TGCAGTGCTAGAGACGCAGGGAGGGACTATGGCTACACCTTC
>TRBV6-2/TRBV6-3|.|TRBJ2-7|many
CASSSPTLRAGPLYF
TGTGCCAGCAGTTCCCCTACCCTCCGGGCTGGGCCTTTGTACTTC
>TRBV6-2/TRBV6-3|TRBD2|TRBJ2-3|few
CASSQLGLGGTDTQYF
TGTGCCAGCAGTCAATTGGGACTAGGAGGCACAGATACGCAGTATTTT
>TRBV28|TRBD2|TRBJ2-7|.
CASNIERERSTSPFEQYF
TGTGCCAGCAACATCGAGCGGGAGCGATCTACTTCTCCGTTCGAGCAGTACTTC
>TRBV5-8|TRBD2|TRBJ2-1|.
CASSTGTSGRSEQFF
TGTGCCAGCAGCACCGGGACTAGCGGGCGGAGTGAGCAGTTCTTC
>TRBV28|.|TRBJ2-1|many
CASSLVWFEQFF
TGTGCCAGCAGTTTGGTTTGGTTTGAGCAGTTCTTC
>TRBV20-1|.|TRBJ2-7|.
CSAAKGGSSYEQYF
TGCAGTGCGGCAAAAGGGGGGAGCTCCTACGAGCAGTACTTC
>TRBV28|TRBD1|TRBJ1-3|.
CASNEAGGGGNIIYF
TGTGCCAGCAATGAGGCAGGGGGAGGTGGAAACATTATATATTTT
>TRBV29-1|.|TRBJ2-2|.
CSVTRGTGELFF
TGCAGCGTTACACGCGGCACCGGGGAGCTGTTTTTT
>TRBV18|TRBD2|TRBJ2-1|once
CASSPGTSRDEQFF
TGTGCCAGCTCACCAGGGACTAGCCGCGATGAGCAGTTCTTC
>TRBV6-1|TRBD2|TRBJ2-3|many
CASSKLAGALVDTQYF
TGTGCCAGCAGCAAACTAGCGGGAGCCTTGGTAGATACGCAGTATTTT
>TRBV5-1|TRBD1|TRBJ1-1|.
CASSFDRAVTEAFF
TGCGCCAGCAGCTTCGACAGGGCCGTCACTGAAGCTTTCTTT
>TRBV27|.|TRBJ2-3|few
CASSLRYLGGGTNTQYF
TGTGCCAGCAGTTTACGGTACTTGGGTGGGGGCACAAATACGCAGTATTTT
>TRBV28|.|TRBJ2-5|few
CASRRTGTGAQYF
TGTGCCAGCAGACGTACAGGGACTGGGGCCCAGTACTTC
>TRBV20-1|.|TRBJ2-5|.
CSARDRTSQYF
TGCAGTGCTAGAGATAGGACATCCCAGTACTTC
>TRBV20-1|TRBD1|TRBJ1-4|.
CSARDSGGLNEKLFF
TGCAGTGCTAGAGATTCAGGGGGGCTTAATGAAAAACTGTTTTTT
>TRBV5-1|.|TRBJ2-1|few
CASSEQGFVAYNEQFF
TGCGCCAGCAGCGAACAGGGTTTTGTGGCCTACAATGAGCAGTTCTTC
>TRBV4-3|.|TRBJ2-5|few
CASSQEDSGTDQETQYF
TGCGCCAGCAGCCAAGAAGATTCCGGGACCGACCAAGAGACCCAGTACTTC
>TRBV28|TRBD2|TRBJ2-1|few
CASSPGLAGMDYNEQFF
TGTGCCAGCAGTCCGGGACTAGCGGGCATGGACTACAATGAGCAGTTCTTC
>TRBV4-3|.|TRBJ2-7|few
CASSQKASSAEQYF
TGCGCCAGCAGCCAGAAAGCATCGTCCGCCGAGCAGTACTTC
>TRBV7-2|.|TRBJ1-1|.
CASSLGGSTEAFF
TGTGCCAGCAGCTTAGGCGGTAGCACTGAAGCTTTCTTT
>TRBV11-1|.|TRBJ2-1|few
CASSIAFSSYNEQFF
TGTGCCAGCAGTATAGCGTTCAGCTCCTACAATGAGCAGTTCTTC
>TRBV27|.|TRBJ2-7|.
CASTPVGVAAAFSYEQYF
TGTGCCAGCACCCCAGTTGGGGTAGCGGCAGCCTTCTCCTACGAGCAGTACTTC
>TRBV15|.|TRBJ2-7|many
CATSLGGLSYEQYF
TGTGCCACCAGCCTCGGGGGCCTTTCCTACGAGCAGTACTTC
>TRBV20-1|.|TRBJ2-1|few
CSAGIGALLNNEQFF
TGCAGTGCGGGGATCGGGGCCTTACTAAACAATGAGCAGTTCTTC
>TRBV19|.|TRBJ1-1|.
CASTKGDPLLVAEAFF
TGTGCCAGTACCAAGGGGGACCCTCTTCTCGTCGCTGAAGCTTTCTTT
>TRBV28|.|TRBJ1-2|.
CASSLTCGLEGYTF
TGTGCCAGCAGTTTGACATGCGGTCTAGAAGGCTACACCTTC
>TRBV4-1|.|TRBJ1-2|.
CASSQEYAGWYGYNF
TGCGCCAGCAGCCAAGAATATGCAGGATGGTATGGCTACAACTTC
>TRBV20-1|TRBD1|TRBJ2-3|many
CSARRQGANTQYF
TGCAGTGCTCGGCGACAGGGGGCAAATACGCAGTATTTT
>TRBV7-9|.|TRBJ2-4|.
CASSPPPVVKNIQYF
TGTGCCAGCAGCCCCCCCCCGGTTGTCAAAAACATTCAGTACTTC